One TCR beta chain is described in this entry. As yet, its antigen is unknown. The data originate from a study of T cell responses to AZD1222 COVID-19 vaccine. Germline V gene lookup returns CDR1 LNHDA and CDR2 SQIVND (reference sequence). Trimming took 2 bases from V and 2 from J, leaving 10 bases between them. CDR3 length: 15 amino acids. Repertoires were generated with immunoSEQ multiplex PCR, while TCRdb's copy carries only in-frame clones and drops some. The profile shows 150,000 to 200,000 clones, 85% to 95% of them singletons. Study findings and constraints: Spike-specific TCR breadth and depth were elevated following two AZD1222 doses. Of spike-specific TCRs, nearly half reportedly target regions left unmutated in variants.

The V gene is TRBV19, the J gene TRBJ1-3; no clear D gene. This specimen consisted of peripheral blood, obtained 28 days after the second AZD1222 dose. This receptor was obtained from an adult who received the AZD1222 COVID-19 vaccine. The chain's CDR3 is CASSISVMTGNTIYF. The DNA for the CDR3 is TGTGCCAGTAGTATATCAGTTATGACTGGAAACACCATATATTTT.